These T cell receptor beta chains were read from a single sample in a study of T cell responses to AZD1222 COVID-19 vaccine. TCRdb keeps only in-frame clones here, not all; method: immunoSEQ multiplex PCR. The sample carries roughly 180,000 clones, approximately 90% recorded once. Sequencing was performed on peripheral blood, taken on day 0 of AZD1222 vaccination. The receptors stem from an adult in good health. The CDR3 runs from the conserved cysteine through the conserved F or W. The D gene is left open where the match is weak. Size is omitted from some rows. Given values are once, few, many or a class for expanded clones.

>once|13|.|TRBV30|TRBJ1-1
TGTGCCTGGAGTGTTAAAGAGAACACTGAAGCTTTCTTT
CAWSVKENTEAFF
>.|15|.|TRBV10-3|TRBJ1-4
TGTGCCATCAGCCCCAGGGGCCGTGGGGATGAAAAACTGTTTTTT
CAISPRGRGDEKLFF
>.|14|.|TRBV4-1|TRBJ1-3
TGCGCCAGCAGCCAAGATTTCGCCTCAAACACCATATATTTT
CASSQDFASNTIYF
>.|13|.|TRBV6-5|TRBJ1-3
TGTGCCAGCGGTTCCGTGGGCCCGTCGACCATATATTTT
CASGSVGPSTIYF
>.|13|.|TRBV11-2|TRBJ2-2
TGTGCCAGCAGCCCGACGAACACCGGGGAGCTGTTTTTT
CASSPTNTGELFF
>.|13|.|TRBV19|TRBJ1-1
TGTGCCAGTAGGGTTCCGGGGGGCACTGAAGCTTTCTTT
CASRVPGGTEAFF
>.|14|TRBD1|TRBV19|TRBJ1-4
TGTGCCAGTACCGGAACAGGGGTGGATGAAAAACTGTTTTTT
CASTGTGVDEKLFF
>few|14|.|TRBV7-2|TRBJ2-7
TGTGCCAGCAGCTTGGGTGGCTTCTCCTACGAGCAGTACTTC
CASSLGGFSYEQYF
>.|13|.|TRBV6-5|TRBJ2-2
TGTGCCAGCAGTTACTCGAATTCCGGGGAGCTGTTTTTT
CASSYSNSGELFF
>.|15|TRBD2|TRBV27|TRBJ2-1
TGTGCCAGCAGTTTAGACGCGGGGGGGTACAATGAGCAGTTCTTC
CASSLDAGGYNEQFF
>.|15|.|TRBV7-2|TRBJ1-1
TGTGCCAGCAGCTTAACCCCAGGGGTGGGGACTGAAGCTTTCTTT
CASSLTPGVGTEAFF
>.|15|TRBD1|TRBV5-1|TRBJ2-5
TGCGCCAGCAGCTTGGAAGGGGGCGAACAAGAGACCCAGTACTTC
CASSLEGGEQETQYF
>.|15|TRBD1|TRBV28|TRBJ2-7
TGTGCCAGCAGAGGGGGAGGACAGGGGAGGAACGAGCAGTACTTC
CASRGGGQGRNEQYF
>.|12|.|TRBV5-4|TRBJ1-1
TGTGCCAGCAGCCAAGAGGACACTGAAGCTTTCTTT
CASSQEDTEAFF
>.|8|.|TRBV2|TRBJ1-2
TGTGCCAGCAGTGAAGGGGTCTTC
CASSEGVF
>.|16|TRBD2|TRBV15|TRBJ2-1
TGTGCCACCACCCGCCTTCGGACTAGCGGGAGCAATGAGCAGTTCTTC
CATTRLRTSGSNEQFF
>.|13|.|TRBV28|TRBJ1-1
TGTGCCAGCAGGGGGCCAGAACACACTGAAGCTTTCTTT
CASRGPEHTEAFF
>.|12|.|TRBV6-5|TRBJ2-5
TGTGCCAGCAGTTACCCTCGTGAGACCCAGTACTTC
CASSYPRETQYF
>.|15|TRBD1|TRBV6-5|TRBJ1-2
TGTGCCAGCAGTTACGTGACAGGGGAGGGCTATGGCTACACCTTC
CASSYVTGEGYGYTF
>.|12|.|TRBV6-6|TRBJ2-7
TGTGCCAGCAGTTCCCTAGCGTTCGAGCAGTACTTC
CASSSLAFEQYF
>.|14|.|TRBV6-2/TRBV6-3|TRBJ2-1
TGTGCCAGCAGCCACGGACTACTCGGCTTTGAGCAGTTCTTC
CASSHGLLGFEQFF
>.|11|.|TRBV5-1|TRBJ1-6
TGCGCCAGCAAAGCGTATTCACCCCTCCACTTT
CASKAYSPLHF
>.|12|.|TRBV6-5|TRBJ2-7
TGTGCCAGCAGACTGACAGTTTACGAGCAGTACTTC
CASRLTVYEQYF
>.|15|.|TRBV5-5|TRBJ1-1
TGTGCCAGCAGCAACCAGGGGAGTTTTGGCACTGAAGCTTTCTTT
CASSNQGSFGTEAFF
>.|15|.|TRBV4-3|TRBJ2-3
TGCGCCAGCAGCAACAGAAGAAGAGAGACAGATACGCAGTATTTT
CASSNRRRETDTQYF
>.|14|.|TRBV6-5|TRBJ2-1
TGTGCCAGCCGGGCGGGACAGAGTAGCAATGAGCAGTTCTTC
CASRAGQSSNEQFF
>.|16|.|TRBV19|TRBJ1-2
TGTGCCAGTAGTATTCCCCCGACACTAGCTAACTATGGCTACACCTTC
CASSIPPTLANYGYTF
>.|13|.|TRBV28|TRBJ2-7
TGTGCCAGCATCCCAGCGGGCGGCTACGAGCAGTACTTC
CASIPAGGYEQYF
>.|15|.|TRBV6-6|TRBJ1-4
TGTGCCAGTCGGGACACCCACGGGGGGGATGAAAAACTGTTTTTT
CASRDTHGGDEKLFF
>.|13|.|TRBV29-1|TRBJ1-4
TGCAGCGTTGCCGGACAGCTCAATGAAAAACTGTTTTTT
CSVAGQLNEKLFF
>.|15|.|TRBV7-9|TRBJ1-1
TGTGCCAGCAGGGACACCGGGGCGGGGGGCACTGAAGCTTTCTTT
CASRDTGAGGTEAFF
>.|17|TRBD2|TRBV6-2/TRBV6-3|TRBJ2-5
TGTGCCAGCAGTTACAGGGGACTAGCGAGGACTCAAGAGACCCAGTACTTC
CASSYRGLARTQETQYF
>.|17|.|TRBV19|TRBJ1-5
TGTGCCAGTAGTATGGCAGGGTTCGCGAACCGCAATCAGCCCCAGCATTTT
CASSMAGFANRNQPQHF
>.|15|TRBD2|TRBV18|TRBJ2-7
TGTGCCAGCTCACCGGGAGGGGCCCTACTCTACGAGCAGTACTTC
CASSPGGALLYEQYF
>.|15|.|TRBV3-1/TRBV3-2|TRBJ1-6
TGTGCCAGCAGCCAAGATTGGCCGGTATATTCACCCCTCCACTTT
CASSQDWPVYSPLHF
>once|11|.|TRBV5-4|TRBJ2-7
TGTGCCAGCAGCCCGGGCACCGAGCAGTACTTC
CASSPGTEQYF
>once|15|TRBD2|TRBV19|TRBJ2-5
TGTGCCAGTAGTAATAAGCTAGCGGGGTTGGAGACCCAGTACTTC
CASSNKLAGLETQYF
>.|13|.|TRBV3-1/TRBV3-2|TRBJ1-1
TGTGCCAGCAGCCAGGCCGGGAACACTGAAGCTTTCTTT
CASSQAGNTEAFF
>.|14|.|TRBV6-6|TRBJ2-3
TGTGCCAGCAGTTACGGGGGAAGCACAGATACGCAGTATTTT
CASSYGGSTDTQYF
>.|11|.|TRBV6-5|TRBJ2-7
TGTGCCAGCAGTTCCGGACACGGGCAGTACTTC
CASSSGHGQYF
>.|10|.|TRBV6-5|TRBJ1-4
TGTGCCAGCGGAAATGAAAAACTGTTTTTT
CASGNEKLFF
>.|14|.|TRBV11-2|TRBJ2-1
TGTGCCAGCAGCTTAAGGGCAGGGTACAATGAGCAGTTCTTC
CASSLRAGYNEQFF
>.|14|.|TRBV24-1|TRBJ1-1
TGTGCCACCAGATCGGGATTGTCGAACACTGAAGCTTTCTTT
CATRSGLSNTEAFF